This is a list of T cell receptor beta chains from one sample in a study of blood T cell repertoires in COVID-19. The repertoire was sequenced with immunoSEQ multiplex PCR; TCRdb's copy has only in-frame clones and lacks some. The sample lists roughly 70,000 clones; about 80% were seen once. The sample consisted of peripheral blood. The source of these receptors is a man in his sixties or seventies who had recovered from COVID-19. Each CDR3 is given with its conserved first and last residue. The D gene is left open where the match is weak. Part of the rows lack a size; the others show once, few, many or a class for expanded clones.

J,D,size,V,CDR3,DNA
TRBJ2-2,NA,once,TRBV18,CASSPRTGELFF,TGTGCCAGCTCACCCCGAACTGGGGAGCTGTTTTTT
TRBJ1-1,TRBD1,NA,TRBV11-2,CASSLVWDSEAFF,TGTGCCAGCAGCTTAGTATGGGACAGTGAAGCTTTCTTT
TRBJ1-1,NA,NA,TRBV7-2,CASSLDGAGVSNTEAFF,TGTGCCAGCAGCTTAGACGGCGCAGGGGTCTCGAACACTGAAGCTTTCTTT
TRBJ2-3,TRBD1,NA,TRBV7-9,CASSLTRTGHTDTQYF,TGTGCCAGCAGCCTCACCCGGACAGGGCACACAGATACGCAGTATTTT
TRBJ1-2,NA,NA,TRBV29-1,CSVEKTGGVSGYGYTF,TGCAGCGTGGAAAAGACAGGCGGCGTCAGTGGCTATGGCTACACCTTC
TRBJ2-1,TRBD1,NA,TRBV5-5,CASIRDRGSYNEQFF,TGTGCCAGCATCCGTGACAGGGGATCCTACAATGAGCAGTTCTTC
TRBJ2-1,TRBD2,NA,TRBV5-6,CASSLAGTSGIDEQFF,TGTGCCAGCAGCTTGGCCGGGACTAGCGGGATTGATGAGCAGTTCTTC
TRBJ1-1,TRBD1,NA,TRBV18,CASSPDRDLVKAFF,TGTGCCAGCTCACCGGACAGGGACCTCGTCAAAGCTTTCTTT
TRBJ1-4,NA,NA,TRBV27,CASSTRDTARADEKLFF,TGTGCCAGCAGTACCCGGGACACCGCCAGGGCGGATGAAAAACTGTTTTTT
TRBJ2-3,NA,NA,TRBV5-4,CASSGGRPSTDTQYF,TGTGCCAGCAGCGGTGGGAGACCAAGCACAGATACGCAGTATTTT
TRBJ2-7,TRBD2,NA,TRBV10-3,CATTNSGGSYEQYF,TGTGCCACAACTAATAGCGGGGGTTCCTACGAGCAGTACTTC
TRBJ1-1,NA,NA,TRBV7-2,CASSPDSWNTEAFF,TGTGCCAGCAGCCCGGATAGCTGGAACACTGAAGCTTTCTTT
TRBJ2-2,NA,NA,TRBV11-3,CASSPRRGLEGINTGELFF,TGTGCCAGCAGCCCAAGAAGAGGGTTGGAGGGTATCAACACCGGGGAGCTGTTTTTT
TRBJ2-3,NA,NA,TRBV18,CASSTLEGTDTQYF,TGTGCCAGCTCAACCTTGGAGGGGACAGATACGCAGTATTTT
TRBJ2-1,NA,NA,TRBV28,CASSSSFSEQFF,TGTGCCAGCAGTTCCTCTTTCAGTGAGCAGTTCTTC
TRBJ2-1,TRBD1,once,TRBV19,CASSTGRRDSSYNEQFF,TGTGCCAGTAGTACAGGTCGCCGGGACAGTTCATACAATGAGCAGTTCTTC
TRBJ2-1,TRBD1,NA,TRBV4-3,CASSLHSGTEEYNEQFF,TGCGCCAGCAGCCTTCACTCAGGGACAGAGGAATACAATGAGCAGTTCTTC
TRBJ2-7,NA,NA,TRBV11-3,CASSLERQTSSYEQYF,TGTGCCAGCAGCTTAGAGAGACAGACGAGCTCCTACGAGCAGTACTTC
TRBJ1-6,NA,NA,TRBV2,CASQADSPLHF,TGTGCCAGCCAGGCAGATTCACCCCTCCACTTT
TRBJ2-2,TRBD2,NA,TRBV10-3,CAIRPGLAGDGTGELFF,TGTGCCATCCGTCCGGGACTAGCGGGAGACGGTACCGGGGAGCTGTTTTTT
TRBJ2-7,TRBD2,NA,TRBV7-2,CASSPDLYSGGPTYEQYF,TGTGCCAGCAGCCCGGACCTTTATAGCGGGGGTCCCACCTACGAGCAGTACTTC
TRBJ2-3,TRBD1,NA,TRBV29-1,CSVDTGADTQYF,TGCAGCGTGGATACAGGGGCTGATACGCAGTATTTT
TRBJ1-5,TRBD1,few,TRBV29-1,CSVRTGDSNQPQHF,TGCAGCGTGCGGACAGGGGATAGCAATCAGCCCCAGCATTTT
TRBJ2-2,NA,NA,TRBV29-1,CSVDPGGGELFF,TGCAGCGTTGACCCCGGGGGCGGGGAGCTGTTTTTT